Included here is one T cell receptor (beta chain) sequence, with context. Its target is not known. These donors, healthy bone marrow donors, were studied. The PCR had 60 Vbeta and 13 Jbeta primers. Sequencing was performed with immunoSEQ multiplex PCR; in TCRdb, only in-frame clones are kept and a portion is missing. This table has 100,000 to 150,000 clones, 65% to 80% appearing once. This sample stems from a study of cytomegalovirus exposure and HLA in healthy donors. General study results and limits: The HLA-A and HLA-B alleles of most subjects were reportedly predicted accurately from TCR beta sequences. In a later analysis, TCR beta V- and J-gene trimming was associated with a missense DCLRE1C variant.

The sequenced sample was PBMCs. The TCR sequence derives from a woman between 40 and 55 years old in good health and CMV-seronegative.

This CDR3 reads CASRTELGNTIYF. Written as DNA, the CDR3 is TGTGCCAGCCGAACTGAGCTTGGAAACACCATATATTTT. V gene TRBV6-1 combines with J gene TRBJ1-3; D gene ambiguous. Trimming stripped 8 bases from V and 3 bases from J, with 11 bases between. This CDR3 comprises 13 residues. From germline, CDR1 is MNHNS and CDR2 SASEGT.